The source of this TCR beta chain is a study of blood T cell repertoires in COVID-19. Across the study: Acute and convalescent COVID-19 samples came from the United States, Italy and Spain. T cells, B-cell-depleted T cells, or PBMCs supplied cDNA or gDNA.

Germline values: CDR1 LNHDA, CDR2 SQIVND (reference sequence). The CDR3 is 14 amino acids. Losses at the gene ends were 6 bases for V and 9 bases for J; bases not matched to a gene: 4. Authors' methods: Estimation of nucleated cell counts was performed using reference gene primer amplification. The assay was immunoSEQ multiplex PCR, and TCRdb's table has in-frame clones only and misses some. V and J calls plus clone size are reproduced from that table; the DNA served to infer D and trimming. This table holds roughly 97,000 clones, 87% found once. What was sequenced was peripheral blood. The V call is TRBV19, the J call TRBJ2-1; 14 nucleotides match TRBD2. This receptor was identified in a human donor in a cohort sampled during active COVID-19. This CDR3 reads CASRTSGRAGEQFF. CDR3 DNA sequence: TGTGCCAGTAGGACTAGCGGGAGGGCCGGTGAGCAGTTCTTC.